Many counts were recorded for the clone carrying this T cell receptor beta chain. V was pared by 1 base and J by 4 bases, with 13 bases between. The CDR3 spans 16 residues. The germline V gene has CDR1 MNHEY and CDR2 SVGEGT. MiXCR, run by TCRdb on the RT-PCR reads, gives a single entry per CDR3 protein. Of about 680,000 distinct CDR3 sequences detected, approximately 14% appear once; the ten largest clones hold 3% to 4.5%. Specimen: memory CD4+ T cells from blood. The genes are TRBV6-2 or TRBV6-3 and TRBJ2-2; D gene ambiguous. The receptor was derived from a female donor in good health, serving as a healthy control. The CDR3 coding sequence is TGTGCCAGCAGTTACTTAGGGCAGCCGACCACCGGGGAGCTGTTTTTT. Translating it yields CASSYLGQPTTGELFF.